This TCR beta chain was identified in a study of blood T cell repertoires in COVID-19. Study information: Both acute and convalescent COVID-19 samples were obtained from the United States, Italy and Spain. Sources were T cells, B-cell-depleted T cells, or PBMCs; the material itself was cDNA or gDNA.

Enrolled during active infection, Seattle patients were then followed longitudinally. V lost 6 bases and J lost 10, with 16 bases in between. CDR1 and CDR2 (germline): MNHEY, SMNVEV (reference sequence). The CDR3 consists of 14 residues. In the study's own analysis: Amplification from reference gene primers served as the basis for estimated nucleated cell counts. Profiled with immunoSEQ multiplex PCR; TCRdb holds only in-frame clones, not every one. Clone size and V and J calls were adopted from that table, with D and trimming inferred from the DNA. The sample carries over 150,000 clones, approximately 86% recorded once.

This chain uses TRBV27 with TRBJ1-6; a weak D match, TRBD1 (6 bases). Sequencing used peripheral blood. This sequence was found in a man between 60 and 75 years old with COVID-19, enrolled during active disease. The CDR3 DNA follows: TGTGCCAGCAGCCAGTCAGGGGCTGGGTCACCCCTCCACTTT. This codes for CASSQSGAGSPLHF.